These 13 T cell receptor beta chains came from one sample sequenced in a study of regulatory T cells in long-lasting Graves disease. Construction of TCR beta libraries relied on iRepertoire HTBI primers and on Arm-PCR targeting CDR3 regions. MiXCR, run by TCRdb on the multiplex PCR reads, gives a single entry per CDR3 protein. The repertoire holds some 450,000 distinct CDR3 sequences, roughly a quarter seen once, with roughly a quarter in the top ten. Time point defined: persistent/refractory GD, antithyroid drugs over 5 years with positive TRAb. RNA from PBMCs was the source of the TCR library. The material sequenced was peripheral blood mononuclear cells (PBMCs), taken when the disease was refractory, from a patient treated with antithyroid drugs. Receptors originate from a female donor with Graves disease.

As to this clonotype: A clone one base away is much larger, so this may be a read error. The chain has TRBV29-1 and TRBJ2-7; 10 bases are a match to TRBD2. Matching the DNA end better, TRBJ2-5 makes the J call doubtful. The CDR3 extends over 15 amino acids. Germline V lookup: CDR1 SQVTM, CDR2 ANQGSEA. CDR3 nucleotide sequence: TGCAGCGTTGTGGCTAGCGGGAGCCAGAGGGAGACCCAGTACTTC. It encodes CSVVASGSQRETQYF.

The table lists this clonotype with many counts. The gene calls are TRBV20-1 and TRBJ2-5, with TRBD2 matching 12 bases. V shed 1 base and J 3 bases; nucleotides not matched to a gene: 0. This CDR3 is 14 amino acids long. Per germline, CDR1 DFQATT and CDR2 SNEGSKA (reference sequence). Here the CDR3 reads CSARGTSGKETQYF. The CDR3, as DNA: TGCAGTGCTAGAGGGACTAGCGGGAAAGAGACCCAGTACTTC.

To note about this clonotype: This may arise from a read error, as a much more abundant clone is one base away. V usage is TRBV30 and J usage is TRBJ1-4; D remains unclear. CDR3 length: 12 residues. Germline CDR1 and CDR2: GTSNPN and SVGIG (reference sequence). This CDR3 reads CAWSLGREKLLF. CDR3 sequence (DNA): TGTGCCTGGAGTTTAGGGCGCGAAAAACTGCTTTTT.

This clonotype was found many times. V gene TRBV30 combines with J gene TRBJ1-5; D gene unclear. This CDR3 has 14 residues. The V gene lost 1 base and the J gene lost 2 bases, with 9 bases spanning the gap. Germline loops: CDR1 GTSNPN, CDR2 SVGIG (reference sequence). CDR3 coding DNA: TGTGCCTGGAGTGCGGGTTTCGGCAATCAGCCCCAGCATTTT. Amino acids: CAWSAGFGNQPQHF.

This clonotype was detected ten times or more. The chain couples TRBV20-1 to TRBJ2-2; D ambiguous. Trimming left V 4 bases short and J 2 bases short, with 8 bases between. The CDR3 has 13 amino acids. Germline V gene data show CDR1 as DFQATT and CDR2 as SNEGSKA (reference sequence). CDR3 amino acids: CSAKATNTGELFF. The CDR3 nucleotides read TGCAGTGCTAAAGCCACCAACACCGGGGAGCTGTTTTTT.

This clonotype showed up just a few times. DNA for the CDR3: TGTGCCATCCGCCAGCAACCCGAGGACCAAGAGACCCAGTACTTC. Its translation: CAIRQQPEDQETQYF. J is TRBJ2-5 and V is TRBV10-3; D unclear. This CDR3 region has 15 residues. The V end lost 8 bases, the J end lost 0 bases, and 16 bases lay between the germline ends. The germline V gene encodes CDR1 ENHRY and CDR2 SYGVKD.

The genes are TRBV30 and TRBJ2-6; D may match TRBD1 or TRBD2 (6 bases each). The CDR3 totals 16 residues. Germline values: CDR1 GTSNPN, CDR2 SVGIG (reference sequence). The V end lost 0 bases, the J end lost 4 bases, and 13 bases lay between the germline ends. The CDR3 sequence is CAWSVQGGGGANVLTF. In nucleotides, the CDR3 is TGTGCCTGGAGTGTACAGGGAGGCGGCGGGGCCAACGTCCTGACTTTC.

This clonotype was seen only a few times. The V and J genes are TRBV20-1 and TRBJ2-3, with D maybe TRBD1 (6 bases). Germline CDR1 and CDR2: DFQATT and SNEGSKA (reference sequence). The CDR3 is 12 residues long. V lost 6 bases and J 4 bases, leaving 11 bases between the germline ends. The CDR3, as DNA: TGCAGTGCAGGACAGTCCCCAGATACGCAGTATTTT. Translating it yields CSAGQSPDTQYF.

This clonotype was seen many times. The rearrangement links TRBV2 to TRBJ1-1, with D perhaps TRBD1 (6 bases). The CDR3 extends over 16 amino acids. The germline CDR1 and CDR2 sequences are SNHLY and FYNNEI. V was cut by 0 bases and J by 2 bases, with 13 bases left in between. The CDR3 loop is CASSEALGGRNTEAFF. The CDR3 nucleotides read TGTGCCAGCAGTGAAGCGCTCGGGGGGCGAAACACTGAAGCTTTCTTT. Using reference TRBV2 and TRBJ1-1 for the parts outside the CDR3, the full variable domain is EPEVTQTPSHQVTQMGQEVILRCVPISNHLYFYWYRQILGQKVEFLVSFYNNEISEKSEIFDDQFSVERPDGSNFTLKIRSTKLEDSAMYFCASSEALGGRNTEAFFGQGTRLTVV.

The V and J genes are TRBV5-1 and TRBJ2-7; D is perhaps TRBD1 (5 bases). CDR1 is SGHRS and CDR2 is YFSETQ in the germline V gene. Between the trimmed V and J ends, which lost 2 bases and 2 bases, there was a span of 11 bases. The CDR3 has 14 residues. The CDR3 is CASSFSRQTYEQYF. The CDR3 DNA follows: TGCGCCAGCAGCTTCAGTCGACAGACCTACGAGCAGTACTTC.

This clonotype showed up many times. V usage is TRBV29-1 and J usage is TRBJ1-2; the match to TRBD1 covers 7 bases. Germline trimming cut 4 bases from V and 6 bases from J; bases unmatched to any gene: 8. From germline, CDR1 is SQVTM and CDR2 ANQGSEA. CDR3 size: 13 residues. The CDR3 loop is CSVGPTGVNGYTF. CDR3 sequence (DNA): TGCAGCGTTGGACCTACAGGGGTAAATGGCTACACCTTC.

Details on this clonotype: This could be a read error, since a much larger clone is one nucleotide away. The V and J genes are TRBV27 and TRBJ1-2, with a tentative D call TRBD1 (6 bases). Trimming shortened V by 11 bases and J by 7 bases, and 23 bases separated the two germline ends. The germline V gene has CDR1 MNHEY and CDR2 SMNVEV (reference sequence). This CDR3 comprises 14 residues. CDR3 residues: CAGKRPGHGRGYTF. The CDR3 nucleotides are TGTGCCGGCAAAAGACCGGGACATGGCCGTGGCTACACCTTC.

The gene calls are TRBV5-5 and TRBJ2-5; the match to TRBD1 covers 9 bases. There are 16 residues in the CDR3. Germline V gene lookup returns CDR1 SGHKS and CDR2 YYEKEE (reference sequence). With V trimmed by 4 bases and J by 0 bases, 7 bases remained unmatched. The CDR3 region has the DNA TGTGCCAGCAGCCATTCCGGGACAGGGTACCAAGAGACCCAGTACTTC. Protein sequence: CASSHSGTGYQETQYF.